This T cell receptor beta chain was recovered during a study of regulatory T cells in long-lasting Graves disease. Arm-PCR of CDR3 regions and iRepertoire HTBI primers were used to build TCR beta libraries. In the original workflow: The study identified more than 55 TRBV and around 15 TRBJ segments across samples. TCRdb itself ran the multiplex PCR reads through MiXCR, one entry per CDR3 protein. These V and J calls derive from TCRdb rather than the authors' analysis. The table has 400,000 or so distinct CDR3 sequences, 20% to 25% seen once. The CDR3 length is 15 residues. Germline-derived CDR1 and CDR2 are MGHDK and SYGVNS. Time point reported: persistent/refractory GD, antithyroid drugs over 5 years with positive TRAb. PBMC RNA was the source of the TCR library. Staff drew roughly 10 milliliters of peripheral blood into EDTA tubes. In its sample, this clonotype was seen a few times. This clone may be a read error of a much larger clone one base away.

This receptor was taken from a female donor with Graves disease. Source: peripheral blood mononuclear cells (PBMCs), taken when the disease was refractory, from a patient treated with antithyroid drugs. V is TRBV25-1 and J is TRBJ1-5; D is possibly TRBD1 (5 bases). The chain's CDR3 is CAGSETGGNNQPQHF. In nucleotides, the CDR3 is TGTGCCGGCAGTGAAACAGGAGGGAACAATCAGCCCCAGCATTTT.